This TCR beta chain is drawn from a study of blood T cell repertoires in COVID-19. The data were produced by immunoSEQ multiplex PCR, yet TCRdb's version contains in-frame clones alone and is incomplete. The data contain approximately 250,000 clones, 70% to 90% of them singletons. V lost 0 bases and J 5 bases, leaving 11 bases between the germline ends. Germline CDR1 SGHRS, CDR2 YFSETQ. The CDR3 runs to 14 residues. Individuals aged about 18 to 100 years were recruited from around 22 US areas. Details on this clone: Other DNA variants within this sample encode the same CDR3.

This TCR was recovered from a woman aged 25 to 39 with acute COVID-19. The gene calls are TRBV5-1 and TRBJ1-1, with D hard to call. Sequenced sample: PBMCs or T cells enriched from blood (not recorded which). The CDR3 is CASSLAPGETEAFF. The CDR3 DNA is TGCGCCAGCAGCTTGGCCCCGGGAGAGACTGAAGCTTTCTTT.